A selection of T cell receptor beta chains follows, all from one sample in a study of CD8 T cells in ankylosing spondylitis. Via MiXCR, TCRdb re-called the 5' RACE reads, giving one row per CDR3 protein. The data contain under 200,000 distinct CDR3 sequences, 9.8% of them seen just once; the ten biggest clones take up around 16%. The specimen sequenced was blood, either unsorted or a sorted T cell fraction (not recorded which). These receptors originate from a female donor with ankylosing spondylitis or in good health (not recorded which). Each CDR3 is given with its conserved first and last residue. The order of the fields is V gene, clone size, J gene, D gene, CDR3 protein, CDR3 DNA. D genes are given only for firm matches. Only part of the rows carry a size: once, few, many, or a class if the clone is expanded.

V gene: TRBV29-1; clone size: many; J gene: TRBJ2-1; D gene: .; CDR3 protein: CSVETGYNEQFF; CDR3 DNA: TGCAGCGTTGAGACCGGATACAATGAGCAGTTCTTC
V gene: TRBV18; clone size: few; J gene: TRBJ2-7; D gene: TRBD1; CDR3 protein: CASSSSTGTRYEQYF; CDR3 DNA: TGTGCCAGCTCATCCTCGACAGGGACGAGATACGAGCAGTACTTC
V gene: TRBV20-1; clone size: .; J gene: TRBJ2-2; D gene: .; CDR3 protein: CSAADINTGELFF; CDR3 DNA: TGCAGTGCCGCCGACATAAACACCGGGGAGCTGTTTTTT
V gene: TRBV7-9; clone size: few; J gene: TRBJ1-3; D gene: .; CDR3 protein: CASSSTIASSGNTIYF; CDR3 DNA: TGTGCCAGCAGCTCCACAATTGCGAGCTCTGGAAACACCATATATTTT
V gene: TRBV20-1; clone size: few; J gene: TRBJ2-7; D gene: TRBD2; CDR3 protein: CSATTSGGFSYEQYF; CDR3 DNA: TGCAGTGCTACGACTAGCGGGGGTTTCTCCTACGAGCAGTACTTC
V gene: TRBV13; clone size: .; J gene: TRBJ2-7; D gene: .; CDR3 protein: CASSLEGDYEQYF; CDR3 DNA: TGTGCCAGCAGCTTAGAGGGAGACTACGAGCAGTACTTC
V gene: TRBV12-3/TRBV12-4; clone size: many; J gene: TRBJ2-1; D gene: TRBD2; CDR3 protein: CASSLGTSVYNEQFF; CDR3 DNA: TGTGCCAGCAGTTTGGGGACTAGCGTCTACAATGAGCAGTTCTTC
V gene: TRBV12-3/TRBV12-4; clone size: few; J gene: TRBJ1-4; D gene: .; CDR3 protein: CASSFKGGEKLFF; CDR3 DNA: TGTGCCAGCAGTTTCAAGGGGGGTGAAAAACTGTTTTTT
V gene: TRBV5-6; clone size: many; J gene: TRBJ1-5; D gene: .; CDR3 protein: CASSPSESNQPQHF; CDR3 DNA: TGTGCCAGCAGCCCTTCAGAAAGCAATCAGCCCCAGCATTTT
V gene: TRBV28; clone size: .; J gene: TRBJ1-1; D gene: TRBD1; CDR3 protein: CASSSTGQGRTEAFF; CDR3 DNA: TGTGCCAGCAGTTCAACGGGACAGGGCCGTACTGAAGCTTTCTTT
V gene: TRBV29-1; clone size: many; J gene: TRBJ1-1; D gene: .; CDR3 protein: CSAETGTEAFF; CDR3 DNA: TGCAGCGCTGAAACCGGCACTGAAGCTTTCTTT
V gene: TRBV6-2/TRBV6-3; clone size: many; J gene: TRBJ2-5; D gene: .; CDR3 protein: CASSYSALETQYF; CDR3 DNA: TGTGCCAGCAGTTACTCGGCGCTTGAGACCCAGTACTTC
V gene: TRBV3-1; clone size: once; J gene: TRBJ1-2; D gene: TRBD1; CDR3 protein: CASSPRTGTANYGYTF; CDR3 DNA: TGTGCCAGCAGCCCCAGAACCGGGACAGCTAACTATGGCTACACCTTC
V gene: TRBV4-1; clone size: .; J gene: TRBJ2-1; D gene: .; CDR3 protein: CASSHRGPNEGNEQFF; CDR3 DNA: TGCGCCAGCAGCCACCGAGGACCAAATGAGGGCAATGAGCAGTTCTTC
V gene: TRBV5-1; clone size: many; J gene: TRBJ2-7; D gene: .; CDR3 protein: CASSLGSGYEQYF; CDR3 DNA: TGCGCCAGCAGCTTAGGTAGCGGCTACGAGCAGTACTTC
V gene: TRBV12-3/TRBV12-4; clone size: .; J gene: TRBJ2-1; D gene: TRBD2; CDR3 protein: CASRGSGTSGWEEQFF; CDR3 DNA: TGTGCCAGCAGAGGCTCCGGGACTAGCGGGTGGGAAGAGCAGTTCTTC
V gene: TRBV27; clone size: few; J gene: TRBJ2-2; D gene: TRBD2; CDR3 protein: CASSWTSGRTGELFF; CDR3 DNA: TGTGCCAGCAGTTGGACTAGCGGGAGGACCGGGGAGCTGTTTTTT
V gene: TRBV7-9; clone size: few; J gene: TRBJ1-1; D gene: TRBD1; CDR3 protein: CASSSPQGSNTEAFF; CDR3 DNA: TGTGCCAGCAGCTCGCCACAGGGGTCGAACACTGAAGCTTTCTTT
V gene: TRBV12-3/TRBV12-4; clone size: many; J gene: TRBJ1-4; D gene: TRBD1; CDR3 protein: CASSLWTGGEKLFF; CDR3 DNA: TGTGCCAGCAGTCTATGGACAGGGGGTGAAAAACTGTTTTTT
V gene: TRBV12-3/TRBV12-4; clone size: many; J gene: TRBJ2-7; D gene: .; CDR3 protein: CASSLVFSYEQYF; CDR3 DNA: TGTGCCAGCAGTTTGGTATTCTCCTACGAGCAGTACTTC
V gene: TRBV5-6; clone size: .; J gene: TRBJ1-1; D gene: .; CDR3 protein: CASSPSHKGYAEAFF; CDR3 DNA: TGTGCCAGCAGCCCGTCACACAAAGGCTACGCTGAAGCTTTCTTT
V gene: TRBV7-9; clone size: few; J gene: TRBJ2-1; D gene: TRBD2; CDR3 protein: CASSPPTSGINEQFF; CDR3 DNA: TGTGCCAGCAGCCCCCCGACTAGCGGGATAAATGAGCAGTTCTTC
V gene: TRBV4-3; clone size: .; J gene: TRBJ2-1; D gene: .; CDR3 protein: CASSQDTRTHNEQFF; CDR3 DNA: TGCGCCAGCAGCCAAGATACGAGGACTCACAATGAGCAGTTCTTC
V gene: TRBV28; clone size: .; J gene: TRBJ2-1; D gene: .; CDR3 protein: CASSFRGASYNEQFF; CDR3 DNA: TGTGCCAGCAGTTTCCGGGGGGCCTCCTACAATGAGCAGTTCTTC
V gene: TRBV24-1; clone size: many; J gene: TRBJ2-3; D gene: TRBD1; CDR3 protein: CATSDWDSIEGTDTQYF; CDR3 DNA: TGTGCCACCAGTGATTGGGACAGCATCGAAGGAACAGATACGCAGTATTTT
V gene: TRBV9; clone size: few; J gene: TRBJ2-2; D gene: .; CDR3 protein: CASSEPTGELFF; CDR3 DNA: TGTGCCAGCAGCGAGCCCACCGGGGAGCTGTTTTTT
V gene: TRBV7-9; clone size: .; J gene: TRBJ1-1; D gene: .; CDR3 protein: CASSPQGQPTEAFF; CDR3 DNA: TGTGCCAGCAGTCCTCAAGGACAGCCCACTGAAGCTTTCTTT
V gene: TRBV9; clone size: few; J gene: TRBJ2-2; D gene: TRBD2; CDR3 protein: CASSLRPTSGRQGTGELFF; CDR3 DNA: TGTGCCAGCAGCCTTAGACCGACTAGCGGGAGGCAGGGAACCGGGGAGCTGTTTTTT
V gene: TRBV10-3; clone size: many; J gene: TRBJ2-7; D gene: TRBD1; CDR3 protein: CAIRGIETGATYEQYF; CDR3 DNA: TGTGCCATCAGAGGGATAGAGACAGGGGCGACCTACGAGCAGTACTTC
V gene: TRBV5-5; clone size: many; J gene: TRBJ2-1; D gene: TRBD2; CDR3 protein: CASSSTSGRNEQFF; CDR3 DNA: TGTGCCAGCAGCTCTACTAGCGGGAGGAATGAGCAGTTCTTC
V gene: TRBV28; clone size: few; J gene: TRBJ2-7; D gene: TRBD2; CDR3 protein: CASSPIAGGVYEQYF; CDR3 DNA: TGTGCCAGCAGTCCTATAGCGGGGGGGGTCTACGAGCAGTACTTC
V gene: TRBV6-5; clone size: .; J gene: TRBJ2-3; D gene: .; CDR3 protein: CASSYAGITDTQYF; CDR3 DNA: TGTGCCAGCAGTTACGCGGGAATCACAGATACGCAGTATTTT
V gene: TRBV20-1; clone size: many; J gene: TRBJ2-7; D gene: .; CDR3 protein: CSARDLRGSYEQYF; CDR3 DNA: TGCAGTGCTAGAGATTTGCGGGGCTCCTACGAGCAGTACTTC
V gene: TRBV10-3; clone size: .; J gene: TRBJ2-3; D gene: .; CDR3 protein: CAISDGGGTDTQYF; CDR3 DNA: TGTGCCATCAGTGATGGGGGCGGCACAGATACGCAGTATTTT
V gene: TRBV12-3/TRBV12-4; clone size: .; J gene: TRBJ2-7; D gene: .; CDR3 protein: CASSFGQVYEQYF; CDR3 DNA: TGTGCCAGCAGTTTCGGGCAAGTCTACGAGCAGTACTTC
V gene: TRBV5-1; clone size: many; J gene: TRBJ2-7; D gene: TRBD1; CDR3 protein: CASSQGQGVYEQYF; CDR3 DNA: TGCGCCAGCAGCCAGGGACAGGGGGTGTACGAGCAGTACTTC
V gene: TRBV27; clone size: few; J gene: TRBJ2-3; D gene: .; CDR3 protein: CATHGMADTQYF; CDR3 DNA: TGTGCCACCCACGGGATGGCAGATACGCAGTATTTT
V gene: TRBV27; clone size: many; J gene: TRBJ2-7; D gene: .; CDR3 protein: CASPQDPMGEQYF; CDR3 DNA: TGTGCCAGCCCCCAGGACCCCATGGGCGAGCAGTACTTC
V gene: TRBV25-1; clone size: .; J gene: TRBJ2-3; D gene: .; CDR3 protein: CASSWAADTQYF; CDR3 DNA: TGTGCCAGCAGTTGGGCAGCGGATACGCAGTATTTT
V gene: TRBV7-9; clone size: many; J gene: TRBJ2-1; D gene: .; CDR3 protein: CASSLGSQYNEQFF; CDR3 DNA: TGTGCCAGCAGCTTAGGGAGCCAGTACAATGAGCAGTTCTTC
V gene: TRBV7-9; clone size: .; J gene: TRBJ2-7; D gene: TRBD1; CDR3 protein: CASSPQGGGYYEQYF; CDR3 DNA: TGTGCCAGCAGCCCCCAAGGGGGCGGTTACTACGAGCAGTACTTC
V gene: TRBV6-1; clone size: .; J gene: TRBJ2-1; D gene: .; CDR3 protein: CASSENLEQFF; CDR3 DNA: TGTGCCAGCAGTGAAAATCTTGAGCAGTTCTTC
V gene: TRBV7-9; clone size: few; J gene: TRBJ2-1; D gene: TRBD2; CDR3 protein: CASSIPSSGEQFF; CDR3 DNA: TGTGCCAGCAGCATCCCTTCTAGCGGAGAGCAGTTCTTC
V gene: TRBV5-5; clone size: few; J gene: TRBJ2-5; D gene: TRBD2; CDR3 protein: CASSLRTRTLETQYF; CDR3 DNA: TGTGCCAGCAGCTTGAGGACTAGGACCTTGGAGACCCAGTACTTC
V gene: TRBV19; clone size: few; J gene: TRBJ1-5; D gene: .; CDR3 protein: CASRYRDTRNQPQHF; CDR3 DNA: TGTGCCAGTAGGTATAGGGACACCCGCAATCAGCCCCAGCATTTT
V gene: TRBV9; clone size: few; J gene: TRBJ2-5; D gene: .; CDR3 protein: CASSESSGLQETQYF; CDR3 DNA: TGTGCCAGCAGCGAGTCCAGCGGCCTCCAAGAGACCCAGTACTTC
V gene: TRBV7-9; clone size: few; J gene: TRBJ1-4; D gene: .; CDR3 protein: CASSLSAGEKLFF; CDR3 DNA: TGTGCCAGCAGCTTAAGCGCGGGGGAAAAACTGTTTTTT
V gene: TRBV3-1; clone size: few; J gene: TRBJ2-3; D gene: .; CDR3 protein: CASSQASGGPSTDTQYF; CDR3 DNA: TGTGCCAGCAGCCAAGCTTCTGGCGGACCTAGCACAGATACGCAGTATTTT